What follows are 13 T cell receptor beta chains derived from one specimen sequenced in a study of spatial heterogeneity in lung cancer. TCRdb passed the 5' RACE reads through MiXCR, listing each CDR3 protein once. The table has about 45,000 distinct CDR3 sequences, 20% to 25% seen once. The time point: blood at routine non-recurrence follow-up after resection. This material consisted of PBMCs, taken at follow-up. All receptors derive from a female donor with early-stage non-small cell lung cancer.

The chain recombines TRBV14 with TRBJ2-3, with D tentatively TRBD1 (5 bases). Germline lookup yields CDR1 SGHDN and CDR2 FVKESK. The V gene lost 0 bases and the J gene lost 9 bases, with 10 bases spanning the gap. The CDR3 runs to 13 residues. Here the CDR3 DNA reads TGTGCCAGCAGCCAAGATACGCAGGGAACGCAGTATTTT. It encodes CASSQDTQGTQYF.

This clonotype has a count of ten or more. The CDR3, as DNA: TGTGCCAGCAGTCCCACCCCGGGGGTCCCGGACACTGAAGCTTTCTTT. It codes for CASSPTPGVPDTEAFF. The gene calls are TRBV3-1 and TRBJ1-1; tentative D call: TRBD1 (5 bases). This CDR3 is built from 16 residues. V lost 6 bases, J lost 3 bases, and 20 bases lay in between. Germline-derived CDR1 and CDR2 are LGHDT and YNNKEL (reference sequence).

This clonotype was counted between two and nine times. The CDR3 coding sequence is TGTGCCAGTACGAAGGGGACAGGGGGTTTTGGCTACACCTTC. Encoded protein: CASTKGTGGFGYTF. The chain uses TRBV19 and TRBJ1-2; TRBD1 agrees at 11 bases. The V and J ends lost 7 bases and 7 bases, in that order; junction bases with no gene match: 8. The germline V gene encodes CDR1 LNHDA and CDR2 SQIVND (reference sequence). The CDR3 is made up of 14 amino acids. Full variable domain (missing parts from reference TRBV19 and TRBJ1-2): DGGITQSPKYLFRKEGQNVTLSCEQNLNHDAMYWYRQDPGQGLRLIYYSQIVNDFQKGDIAEGYSVSREKKESFPLTVTSAQKNPTAFYLCASTKGTGGFGYTFGSGTRLTVV.

V is TRBV20-1 and J is TRBJ2-7; 7 positions match TRBD1. The CDR3 consists of 13 residues. The V gene end was trimmed by 7 bases and the J gene end by 7 bases; junction bases not matched to a gene: 13. The germline gives CDR1 DFQATT, CDR2 SNEGSKA (reference sequence). CDR3 loop: CSVPSTGTWEQYF. Here the CDR3 DNA reads TGCAGTGTTCCTTCGACAGGGACGTGGGAGCAGTACTTC.

This clonotype occurred many times. The CDR3 DNA is TGTGCCAGCAGTCCGAGAGTGGGGACTGCCCTCCAAGAGACCCAGTACTTC. This encodes CASSPRVGTALQETQYF. The chain recombines TRBV6-2 or TRBV6-3 with TRBJ2-5; tentative D call: TRBD2 (6 bases). V lost 5 bases and J 1 base, leaving 20 bases between the germline ends. This CDR3 spans 17 amino acids. The germline V gene encodes CDR1 MNHEY and CDR2 SVGEGT.

This clonotype showed up just a few times. The chain combines TRBV6-5 with TRBJ1-2; D is uncertain. From germline, CDR1 is MNHEY and CDR2 SVGAGI. V shed 6 bases and J shed 1 base, with 15 bases lying between them. The CDR3 covers 15 residues. As DNA, the CDR3 is TGTGCCAGCAGCCGAGACGGATTAAGTAACTATGGCTACACCTTC. Its translation is CASSRDGLSNYGYTF.

Ten or more counts support this clonotype. J is TRBJ1-5 and V is TRBV18, with D possibly matching TRBD1 (5 bases). The V end lost 3 bases, the J end lost 6 bases, and 9 bases lay between the germline ends. The CDR3 spans 13 residues. Germline-derived CDR1 and CDR2 are KGHSH and LQKENI. The CDR3 nucleotides read TGTGCCAGCTCACCGGGGGAAACTCAGCCCCAGCATTTT. Translating gives CASSPGETQPQHF.

J is TRBJ1-1 and V is TRBV5-1; tentatively, D is TRBD1 (6 bases). V was shortened by 0 bases and J by 8 bases, with 8 bases between the two germline ends. The germline CDR1 and CDR2 sequences are SGHRS and YFSETQ. CDR3 length: 12 residues. The CDR3 bases are TGCGCCAGCAGCTTGGTAGGGGGAGAAGCTTTCTTT. Amino acid sequence: CASSLVGGEAFF. Full variable domain (rest looked up from reference TRBV5-1 and TRBJ1-1): KAGVTQTPRYLIKTRGQQVTLSCSPISGHRSVSWYQQTPGQGLQFLFEYFSETQRNKGNFPGRFSGRQFSNSRSEMNVSTLELGDSALYLCASSLVGGEAFFGQGTRLTVV.

The rearrangement uses TRBV11-3 and TRBJ2-2; no firm D call. Germline CDR1 reads SGHNT; CDR2 reads YENEEA. V was shortened by 3 bases and J by 7 bases, with 9 bases between the two germline ends. The CDR3 is made up of 13 amino acids. The CDR3 nucleotides read TGTGCCAGCAGCTTGGGTTTGGGCGGGGAGCTGTTTTTT. Translation gives CASSLGLGGELFF.

This clonotype was detected ten times or more. This rearrangement joins TRBV5-1 to TRBJ2-3; D not certain. This CDR3 contains 14 residues. The germline V gene has CDR1 SGHRS and CDR2 YFSETQ. Deletions cut 3 bases from V and 0 bases from J, with 8 bases between. The CDR3 loop is CASSWELSTDTQYF. The DNA of the CDR3 is TGCGCCAGCAGCTGGGAACTTAGCACAGATACGCAGTATTTT.

The chain carries TRBV5-1 and TRBJ2-7, with TRBD2 matching over 13 bases. Looked up from germline, CDR1 is SGHRS and CDR2 is YFSETQ. CDR3 length: 17 amino acids. J lost 0 bases, V lost 0 bases, and 3 bases had no gene match. The CDR3 coding sequence is TGCGCCAGCAGCTTGGGACTAGCGGGAGGAAGCTCCTACGAGCAGTACTTC. It specifies CASSLGLAGGSSYEQYF.

V gene TRBV7-9 combines with J gene TRBJ1-2; D gene unclear. Trimming took off 5 bases at V and 2 bases at J, with 12 bases between the two ends. The CDR3 is 14 residues long. The germline CDR1 and CDR2 sequences are SEHNR and FQNEAQ (reference sequence). For the CDR3, the DNA is TGTGCCAGCAGCCCCGCACAGACCAACTATGGCTACACCTTC. Translation: CASSPAQTNYGYTF.

This clonotype was counted many times. The chain recombines TRBV12-3 or TRBV12-4 with TRBJ2-6; no reliable D call. V lost 7 bases to trimming and J lost 1 base, with 5 bases between them. CDR3 length equals 13 residues. CDR3 DNA: TGTGCCAGCATGGGGTCTGGGGCCAACGTCCTGACTTTC. Encoded protein: CASMGSGANVLTF.